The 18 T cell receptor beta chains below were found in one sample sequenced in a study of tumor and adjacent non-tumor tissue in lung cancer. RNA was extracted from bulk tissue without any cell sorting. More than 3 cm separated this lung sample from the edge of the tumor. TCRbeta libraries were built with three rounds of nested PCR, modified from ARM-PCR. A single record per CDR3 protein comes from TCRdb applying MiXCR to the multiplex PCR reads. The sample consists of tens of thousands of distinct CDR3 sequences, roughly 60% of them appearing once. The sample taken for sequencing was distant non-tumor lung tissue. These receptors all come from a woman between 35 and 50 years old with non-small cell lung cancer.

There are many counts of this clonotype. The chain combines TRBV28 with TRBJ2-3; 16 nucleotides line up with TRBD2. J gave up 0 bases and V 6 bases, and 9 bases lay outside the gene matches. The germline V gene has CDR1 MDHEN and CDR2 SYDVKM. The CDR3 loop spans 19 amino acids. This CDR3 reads CASRDGTSGRALSTDTQYF. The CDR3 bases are TGTGCCAGCAGGGACGGGACTAGCGGGAGGGCCCTAAGCACAGATACGCAGTATTTT. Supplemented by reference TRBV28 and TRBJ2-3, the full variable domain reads DVKVTQSSRYLVKRTGEKVFLECVQDMDHENMFWYRQDPGLGLRLIYFSYDVKMKEKGDIPEGYSVSREKKERFSLILESASTNQTSMYLCASRDGTSGRALSTDTQYFGPGTRLTVL.

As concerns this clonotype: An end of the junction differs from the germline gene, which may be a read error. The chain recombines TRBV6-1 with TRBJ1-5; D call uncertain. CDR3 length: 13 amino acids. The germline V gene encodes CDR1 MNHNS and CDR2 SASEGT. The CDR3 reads CACSFIDNQPQHF. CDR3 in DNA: TGTGCCTGCAGCTTCATAGACAATCAGCCCCAGCATTTT.

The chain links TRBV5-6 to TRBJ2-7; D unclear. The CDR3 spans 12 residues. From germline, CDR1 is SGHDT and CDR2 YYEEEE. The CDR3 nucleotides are TGTTCCATCAGCTTTCAGCTTTACGAGCAGTACTTC. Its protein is CSISFQLYEQYF.

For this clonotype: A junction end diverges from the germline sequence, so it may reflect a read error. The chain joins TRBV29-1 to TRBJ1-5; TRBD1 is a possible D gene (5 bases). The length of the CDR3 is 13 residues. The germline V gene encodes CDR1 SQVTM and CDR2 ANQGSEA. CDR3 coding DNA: TGCATCGTTGTATCAGGGTCGGATCAGCCCCAGCATTTT. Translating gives CIVVSGSDQPQHF.

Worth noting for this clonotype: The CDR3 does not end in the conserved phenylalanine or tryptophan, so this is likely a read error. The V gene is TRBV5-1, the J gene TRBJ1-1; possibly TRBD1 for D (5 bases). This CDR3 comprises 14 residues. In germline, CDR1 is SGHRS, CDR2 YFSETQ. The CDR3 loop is CTSSRTRESTEAFL. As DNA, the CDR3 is TGCACCAGCAGCCGAACCAGGGAGAGCACTGAAGCTTTCTTA.

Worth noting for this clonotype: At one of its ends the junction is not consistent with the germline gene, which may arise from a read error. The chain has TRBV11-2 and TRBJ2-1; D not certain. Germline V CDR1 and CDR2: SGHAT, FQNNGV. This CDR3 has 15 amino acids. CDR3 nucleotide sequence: TGTGCCAGCAGCTTACGGCTAACGGCTCACAATAAGCAATTCTTC. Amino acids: CASSLRLTAHNKQFF.

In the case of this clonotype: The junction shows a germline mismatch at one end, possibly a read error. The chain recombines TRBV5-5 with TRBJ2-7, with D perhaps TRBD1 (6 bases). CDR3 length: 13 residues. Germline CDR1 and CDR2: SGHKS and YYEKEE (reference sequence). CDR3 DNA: TGTGCCAGCATCTTACAGGGTTACTACGATCAGTACTTC. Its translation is CASILQGYYDQYF. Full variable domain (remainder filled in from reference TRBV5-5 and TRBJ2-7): DAGVTQSPTHLIKTRGQQVTLRCSPISGHKSVSWYQQVLGQGPQFIFQYYEKEERGRGNFPDRFSARQFPNYSSELNVNALLLGDSALYLCASILQGYYDQYFGPGTRLTVT.

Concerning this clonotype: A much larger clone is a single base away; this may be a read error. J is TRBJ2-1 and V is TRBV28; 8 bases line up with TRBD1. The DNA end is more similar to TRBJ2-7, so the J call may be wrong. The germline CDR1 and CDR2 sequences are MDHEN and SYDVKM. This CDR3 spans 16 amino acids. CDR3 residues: CASSPGLGQGFNEQYF. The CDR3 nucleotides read TGTGCCAGCAGTCCGGGACTCGGACAGGGTTTCAATGAGCAGTACTTC.

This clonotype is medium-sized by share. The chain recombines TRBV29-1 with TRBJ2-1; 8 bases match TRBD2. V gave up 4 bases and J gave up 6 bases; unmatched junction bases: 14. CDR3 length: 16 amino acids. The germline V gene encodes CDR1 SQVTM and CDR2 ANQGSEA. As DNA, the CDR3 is TGCAGCGTTGCTGGGCCGGGAGGGCCGTACAGCAATGAGCAGTTCTTC. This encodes CSVAGPGGPYSNEQFF.

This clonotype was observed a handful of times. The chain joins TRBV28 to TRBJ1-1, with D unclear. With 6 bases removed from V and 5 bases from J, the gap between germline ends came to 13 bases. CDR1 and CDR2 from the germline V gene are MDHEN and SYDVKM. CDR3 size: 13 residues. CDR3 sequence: CASSRDIVTEAFF. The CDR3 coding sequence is TGTGCCAGCAGCCGCGACATAGTTACTGAAGCTTTCTTT. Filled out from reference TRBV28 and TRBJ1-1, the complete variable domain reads DVKVTQSSRYLVKRTGEKVFLECVQDMDHENMFWYRQDPGLGLRLIYFSYDVKMKEKGDIPEGYSVSREKKERFSLILESASTNQTSMYLCASSRDIVTEAFFGQGTRLTVV.

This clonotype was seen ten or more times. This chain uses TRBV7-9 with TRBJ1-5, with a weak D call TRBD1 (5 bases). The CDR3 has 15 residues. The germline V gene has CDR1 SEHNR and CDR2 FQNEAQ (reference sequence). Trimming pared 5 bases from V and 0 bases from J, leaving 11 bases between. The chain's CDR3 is CASSVGHHSNQPQHF. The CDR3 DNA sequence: TGTGCCAGCAGCGTCGGACATCATAGCAATCAGCCCCAGCATTTT.

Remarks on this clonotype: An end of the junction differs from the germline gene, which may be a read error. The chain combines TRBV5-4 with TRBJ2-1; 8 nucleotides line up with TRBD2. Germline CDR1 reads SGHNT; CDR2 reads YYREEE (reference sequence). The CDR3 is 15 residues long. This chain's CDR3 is CASSFVAGPDNEPFF. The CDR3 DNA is TGTGCCAGCAGCTTCGTAGCGGGACCAGACAATGAGCCGTTCTTC.

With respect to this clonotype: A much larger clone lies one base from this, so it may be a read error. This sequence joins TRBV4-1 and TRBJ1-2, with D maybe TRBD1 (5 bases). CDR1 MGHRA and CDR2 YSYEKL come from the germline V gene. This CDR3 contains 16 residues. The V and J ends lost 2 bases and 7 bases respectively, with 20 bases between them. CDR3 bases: TGCGCCAGCAGCCAAACTTTTCGCGAGGGGTCGAGTGGCTACACCTTC. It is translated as CASSQTFREGSSGYTF.

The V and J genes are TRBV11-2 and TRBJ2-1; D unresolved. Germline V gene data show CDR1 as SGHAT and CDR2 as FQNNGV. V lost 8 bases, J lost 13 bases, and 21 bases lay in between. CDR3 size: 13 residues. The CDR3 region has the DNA TGTGCCAGCGGCTCGCTTGGCACCGGTGACCAGTTCTTC. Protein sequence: CASGSLGTGDQFF. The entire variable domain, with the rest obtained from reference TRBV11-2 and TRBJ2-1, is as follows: EAGVAQSPRYKIIEKRQSVAFWCNPISGHATLYWYQQILGQGPKLLIQFQNNGVVDDSQLPKDRFSAERLKGVDSTLKIQPAKLEDSAVYLCASGSLGTGDQFFGPGTRLTVL.

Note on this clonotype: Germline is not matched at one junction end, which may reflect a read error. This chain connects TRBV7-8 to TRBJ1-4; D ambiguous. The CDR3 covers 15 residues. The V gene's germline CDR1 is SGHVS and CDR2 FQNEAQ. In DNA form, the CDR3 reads TGTGTCAGCAGTTTCGCGGAAGCAACTAATGAAAAACTGTTTTTT. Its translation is CVSSFAEATNEKLFF.

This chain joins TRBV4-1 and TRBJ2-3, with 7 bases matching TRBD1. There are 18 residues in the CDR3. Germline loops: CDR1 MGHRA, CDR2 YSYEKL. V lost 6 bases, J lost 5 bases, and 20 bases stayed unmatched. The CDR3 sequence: CASSEGRQGRPYGDTQYF. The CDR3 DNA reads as TGCGCCAGCAGTGAGGGCCGACAGGGACGGCCCTATGGAGATACGCAGTATTTT.

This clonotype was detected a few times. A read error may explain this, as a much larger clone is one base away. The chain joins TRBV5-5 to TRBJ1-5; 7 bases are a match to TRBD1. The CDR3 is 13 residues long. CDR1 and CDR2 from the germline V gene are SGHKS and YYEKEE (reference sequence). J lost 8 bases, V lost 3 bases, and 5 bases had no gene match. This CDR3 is CASSWGQNEPQHF. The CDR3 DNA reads TGTGCCAGCAGCTGGGGACAGAACGAGCCCCAGCATTTT.

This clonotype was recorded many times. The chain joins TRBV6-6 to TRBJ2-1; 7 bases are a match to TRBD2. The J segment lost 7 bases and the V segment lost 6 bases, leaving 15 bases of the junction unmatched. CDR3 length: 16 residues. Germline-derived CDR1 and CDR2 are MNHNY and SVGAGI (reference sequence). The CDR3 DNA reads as TGTGCCAGCAGCGACCCCAGCGGCGGGAGTCATAATGAGCAGTTCTTC. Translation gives CASSDPSGGSHNEQFF.